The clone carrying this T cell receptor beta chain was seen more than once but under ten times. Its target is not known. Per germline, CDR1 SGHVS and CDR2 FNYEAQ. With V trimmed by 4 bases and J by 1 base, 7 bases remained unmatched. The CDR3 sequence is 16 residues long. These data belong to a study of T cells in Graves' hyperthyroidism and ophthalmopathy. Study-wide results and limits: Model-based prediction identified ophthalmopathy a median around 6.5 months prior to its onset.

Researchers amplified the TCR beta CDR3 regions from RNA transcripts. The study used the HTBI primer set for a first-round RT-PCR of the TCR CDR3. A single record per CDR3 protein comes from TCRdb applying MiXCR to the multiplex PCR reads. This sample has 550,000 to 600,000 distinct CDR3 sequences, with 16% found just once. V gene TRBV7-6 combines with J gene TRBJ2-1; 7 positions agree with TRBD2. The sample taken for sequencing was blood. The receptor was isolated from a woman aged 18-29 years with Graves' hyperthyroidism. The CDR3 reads CASSSMGGGSYNEQFF. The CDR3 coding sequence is TGTGCCAGCAGCTCGATGGGGGGAGGGTCCTACAATGAGCAGTTCTTC.